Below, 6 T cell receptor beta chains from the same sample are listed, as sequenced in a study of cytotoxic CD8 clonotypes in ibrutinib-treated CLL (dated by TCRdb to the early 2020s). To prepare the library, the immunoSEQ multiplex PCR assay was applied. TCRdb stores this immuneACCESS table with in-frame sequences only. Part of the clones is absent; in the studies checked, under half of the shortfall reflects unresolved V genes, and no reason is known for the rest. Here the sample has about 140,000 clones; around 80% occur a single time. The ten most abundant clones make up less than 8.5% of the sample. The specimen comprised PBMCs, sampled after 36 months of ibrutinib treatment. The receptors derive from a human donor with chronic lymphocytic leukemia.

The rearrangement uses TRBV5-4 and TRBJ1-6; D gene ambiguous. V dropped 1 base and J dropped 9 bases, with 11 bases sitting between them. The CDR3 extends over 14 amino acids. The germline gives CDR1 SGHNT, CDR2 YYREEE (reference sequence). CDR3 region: CASSLKDLGSPLHF. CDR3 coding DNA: TGTGCCAGCAGCTTGAAGGATCTCGGTTCACCCCTCCACTTT.

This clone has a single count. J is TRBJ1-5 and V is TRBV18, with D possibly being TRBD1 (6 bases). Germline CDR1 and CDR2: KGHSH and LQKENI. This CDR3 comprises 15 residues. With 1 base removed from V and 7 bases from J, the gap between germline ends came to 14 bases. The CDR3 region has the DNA TGTGCCAGCTCACCACAAGGGGGAGCGGAACAGCCCCAGCATTTT. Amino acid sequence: CASSPQGGAEQPQHF.

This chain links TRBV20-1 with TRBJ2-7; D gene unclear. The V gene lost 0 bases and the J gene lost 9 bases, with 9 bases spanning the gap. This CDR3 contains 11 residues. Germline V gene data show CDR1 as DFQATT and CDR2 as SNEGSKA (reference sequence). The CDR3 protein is CSARDVPGQYF. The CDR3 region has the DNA TGCAGTGCTAGAGATGTTCCCGGGCAGTACTTC.

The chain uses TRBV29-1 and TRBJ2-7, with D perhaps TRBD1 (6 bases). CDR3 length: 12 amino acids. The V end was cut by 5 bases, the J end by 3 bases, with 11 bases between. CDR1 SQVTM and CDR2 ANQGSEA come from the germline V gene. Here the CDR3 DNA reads TGCAGCGTTCAACAGGGCAGCTACGAGCAGTACTTC. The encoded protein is CSVQQGSYEQYF.

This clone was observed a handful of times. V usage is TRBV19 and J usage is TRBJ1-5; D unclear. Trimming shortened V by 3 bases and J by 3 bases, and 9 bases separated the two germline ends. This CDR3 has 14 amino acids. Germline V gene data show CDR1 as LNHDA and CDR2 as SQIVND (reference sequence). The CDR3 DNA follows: TGTGCCAGTAGTATTGAGCGGAACAATCAGCCCCAGCATTTT. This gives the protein CASSIERNNQPQHF.

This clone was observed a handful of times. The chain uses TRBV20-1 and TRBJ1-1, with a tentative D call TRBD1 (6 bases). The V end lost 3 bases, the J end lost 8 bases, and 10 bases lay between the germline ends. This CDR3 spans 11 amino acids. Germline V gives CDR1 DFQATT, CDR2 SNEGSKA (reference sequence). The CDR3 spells CSARGQGEAFF. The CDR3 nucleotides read TGCAGTGCTAGGGGGCAGGGGGAAGCTTTCTTT.